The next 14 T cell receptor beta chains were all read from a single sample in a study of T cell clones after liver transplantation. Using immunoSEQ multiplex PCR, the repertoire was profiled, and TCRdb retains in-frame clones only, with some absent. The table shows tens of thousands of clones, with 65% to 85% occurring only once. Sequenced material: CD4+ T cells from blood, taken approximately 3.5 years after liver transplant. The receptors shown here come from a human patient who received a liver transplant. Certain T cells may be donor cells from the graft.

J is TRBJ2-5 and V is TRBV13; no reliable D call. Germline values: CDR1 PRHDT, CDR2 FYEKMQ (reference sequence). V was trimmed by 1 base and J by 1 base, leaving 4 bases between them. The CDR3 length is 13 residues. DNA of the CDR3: TGTGCCAGCAGCTTAGAGCGCCAAGAGACCCAGTACTTC. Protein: CASSLERQETQYF.

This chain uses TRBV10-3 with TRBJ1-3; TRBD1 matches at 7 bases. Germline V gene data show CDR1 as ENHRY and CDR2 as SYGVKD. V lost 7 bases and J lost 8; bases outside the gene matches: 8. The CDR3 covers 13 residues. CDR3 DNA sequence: TGTGCCATCACTCGGCAGGGGGAGGACACCATATATTTT. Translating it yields CAITRQGEDTIYF.

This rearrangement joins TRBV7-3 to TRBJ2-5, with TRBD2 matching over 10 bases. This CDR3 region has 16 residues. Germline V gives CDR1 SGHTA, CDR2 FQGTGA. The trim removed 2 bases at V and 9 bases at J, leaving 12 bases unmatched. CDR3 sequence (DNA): TGTGCCAGCAGCTTATCTTGGCCTAGCGGGAGACATCCCCAGTACTTC. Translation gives CASSLSWPSGRHPQYF.

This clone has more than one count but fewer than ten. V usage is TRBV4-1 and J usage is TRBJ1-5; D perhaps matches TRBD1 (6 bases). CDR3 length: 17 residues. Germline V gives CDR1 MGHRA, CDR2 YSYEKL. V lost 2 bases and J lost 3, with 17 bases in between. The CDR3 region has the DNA TGCGCCAGCAGCCAAACTATTGTGCGGGGGCCCAATCAGCCCCAGCATTTT. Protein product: CASSQTIVRGPNQPQHF.

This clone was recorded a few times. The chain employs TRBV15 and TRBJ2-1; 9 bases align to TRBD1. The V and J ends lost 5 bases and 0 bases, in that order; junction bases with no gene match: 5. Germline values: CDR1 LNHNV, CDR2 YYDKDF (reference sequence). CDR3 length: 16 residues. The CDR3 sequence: CATSFGTGSSYNEQFF. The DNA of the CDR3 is TGTGCCACCAGCTTCGGGACAGGGAGCTCCTACAATGAGCAGTTCTTC.

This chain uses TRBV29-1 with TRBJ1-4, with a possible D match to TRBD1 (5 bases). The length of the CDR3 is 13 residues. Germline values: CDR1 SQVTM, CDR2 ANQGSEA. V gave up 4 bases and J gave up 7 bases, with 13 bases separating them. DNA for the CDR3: TGCAGCGTTGCCGGGACTCGGGGTGAAAAACTGTTTTTT. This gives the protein CSVAGTRGEKLFF.

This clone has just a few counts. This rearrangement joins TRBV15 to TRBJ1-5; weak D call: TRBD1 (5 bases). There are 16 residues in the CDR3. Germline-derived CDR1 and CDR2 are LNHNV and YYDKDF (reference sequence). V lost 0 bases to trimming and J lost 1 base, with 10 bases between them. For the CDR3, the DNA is TGTGCCACCAGCAGAGATAGGGGATACAGCAATCAGCCCCAGCATTTT. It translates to CATSRDRGYSNQPQHF.

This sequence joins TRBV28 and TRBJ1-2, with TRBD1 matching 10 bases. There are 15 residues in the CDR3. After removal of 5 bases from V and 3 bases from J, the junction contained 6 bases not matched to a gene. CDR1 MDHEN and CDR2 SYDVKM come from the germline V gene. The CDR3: CASSPRQGAYYGYTF. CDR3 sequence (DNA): TGTGCCAGCAGTCCGCGACAGGGGGCGTACTATGGCTACACCTTC.

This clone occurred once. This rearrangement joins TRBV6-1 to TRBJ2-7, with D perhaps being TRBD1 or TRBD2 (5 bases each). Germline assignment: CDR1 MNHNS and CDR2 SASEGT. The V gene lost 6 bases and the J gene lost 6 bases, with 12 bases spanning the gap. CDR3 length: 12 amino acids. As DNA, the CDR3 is TGTGCCAGCAGGTCCTCAGGGAGCGAGCAGTACTTC. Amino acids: CASRSSGSEQYF.

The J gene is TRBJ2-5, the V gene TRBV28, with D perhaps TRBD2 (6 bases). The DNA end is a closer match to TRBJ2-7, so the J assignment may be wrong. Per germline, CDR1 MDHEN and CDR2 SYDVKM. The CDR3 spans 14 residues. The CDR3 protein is CASNGGRYLYEQYF. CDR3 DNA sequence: TGTGCCAGCAATGGGGGGAGGTACCTCTACGAGCAGTACTTC.

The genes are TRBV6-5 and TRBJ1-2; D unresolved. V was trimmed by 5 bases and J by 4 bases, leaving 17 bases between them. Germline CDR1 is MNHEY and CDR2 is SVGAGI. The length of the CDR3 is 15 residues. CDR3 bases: TGTGCCAGCAGTCCCACGATCATGGGCAGCTATGGCTACACCTTC. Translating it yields CASSPTIMGSYGYTF.

CDR3 nucleotide sequence: TGTGCCAGCAGCTTAACAGAATGGCGTGAGCAGTTCTTC. Its protein is CASSLTEWREQFF. V usage is TRBV7-3 and J usage is TRBJ2-1; D call uncertain. CDR1 is SGHTA and CDR2 is FQGTGA in the germline V gene. V was clipped by 0 bases and J by 9 bases, with 9 bases between them. The CDR3 length is 13 residues.

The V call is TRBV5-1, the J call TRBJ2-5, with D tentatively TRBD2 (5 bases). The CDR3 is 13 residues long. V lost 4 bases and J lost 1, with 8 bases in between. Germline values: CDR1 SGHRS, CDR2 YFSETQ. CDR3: CASSHGLQETQYF. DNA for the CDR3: TGCGCCAGCAGCCACGGACTCCAAGAGACCCAGTACTTC.

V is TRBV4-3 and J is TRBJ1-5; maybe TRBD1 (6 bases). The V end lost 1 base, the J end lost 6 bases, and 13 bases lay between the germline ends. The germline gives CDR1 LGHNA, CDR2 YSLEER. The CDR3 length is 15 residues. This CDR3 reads CASSQGLQGSQPQHF. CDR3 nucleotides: TGCGCCAGCAGCCAAGGATTACAGGGCTCTCAGCCCCAGCATTTT.